These 16 T cell receptor beta chains were sequenced from one sample in a study of PD-1 blockade in classical Hodgkin lymphoma. Relapse was seen in all patients after autologous stem cell transplantation, and brentuximab vedotin exposure was variable. Generated by immunoSEQ multiplex PCR, the TCRdb table keeps only in-frame clones and is missing some. The sample lists tens of thousands of clones; 76% were seen once. The material sequenced was peripheral blood mononuclear cells (PBMCs), taken before the second cycle of nivolumab. These receptors were obtained from a human donor with classical Hodgkin lymphoma.

This chain connects TRBV6-1 to TRBJ2-3; D tentatively reads TRBD1 or TRBD2 (5 bases each). The germline V gene has CDR1 MNHNS and CDR2 SASEGT. V lost 4 bases and J lost 4, with 9 bases in between. The CDR3 contains 13 residues. The CDR3 here is CASSVTGPDTQYF. For the CDR3, the DNA is TGTGCCAGCAGTGTCACGGGGCCAGATACGCAGTATTTT.

The chain is built from TRBV30 and TRBJ1-3; D remains ambiguous. The CDR3 has 13 amino acids. Per the germline V gene, CDR1 is GTSNPN and CDR2 is SVGIG (reference sequence). Trimming took off 0 bases at V and 9 bases at J, with 12 bases between the two ends. The CDR3 region is CAWSVRLGPTIYF. The CDR3 DNA sequence: TGTGCCTGGAGTGTACGATTGGGTCCCACCATATATTTT. Variable domain in full (rest from reference TRBV30 and TRBJ1-3): SQTIHQWPATLVQPVGSPLSLECTVEGTSNPNLYWYRQAAGRGLQLLFYSVGIGQISSEVPQNLSASRPQDRQFILSSKKLLLSDSGFYLCAWSVRLGPTIYFGEGSWLTVV.

V usage is TRBV5-1 and J usage is TRBJ2-5; 11 nucleotides match TRBD2. The CDR3 totals 16 residues. J gave up 4 bases and V 0 bases, and 5 bases lay outside the gene matches. Germline V gene sequence: CDR1 SGHRS, CDR2 YFSETQ. CDR3 loop: CASSLELAGARETQYF. The CDR3 nucleotides read TGCGCCAGCAGCTTGGAACTAGCGGGGGCTAGAGAGACCCAGTACTTC. The complete variable domain, with remaining parts taken from reference TRBV5-1 and TRBJ2-5, reads KAGVTQTPRYLIKTRGQQVTLSCSPISGHRSVSWYQQTPGQGLQFLFEYFSETQRNKGNFPGRFSGRQFSNSRSEMNVSTLELGDSALYLCASSLELAGARETQYFGPGTRLLVL.

This rearrangement joins TRBV6-1 to TRBJ2-7, with a weak D call TRBD1 (6 bases). Germline-derived CDR1 and CDR2 are MNHNS and SASEGT. V was cut by 4 bases and J by 7 bases, with 20 bases left in between. CDR3 size: 15 residues. The CDR3 reads CASSGVQGPATEQYF. The CDR3 bases are TGTGCCAGCAGTGGAGTACAGGGACCGGCTACAGAGCAGTACTTC.

This chain connects TRBV5-5 to TRBJ2-3; no clear D gene. The germline gives CDR1 SGHKS, CDR2 YYEKEE (reference sequence). This CDR3 is 14 amino acids long. V was shortened by 0 bases and J by 1 base, with 6 bases between the two germline ends. This chain's CDR3 is CASSLVTGTDTQYF. The CDR3 DNA sequence: TGTGCCAGCAGCTTGGTGACGGGCACAGATACGCAGTATTTT.

CDR3 residues: CASSSLGTGYGYTF. DNA for the CDR3: TGCGCCAGCAGCTCGCTTGGGACGGGGTATGGCTACACCTTC. This chain connects TRBV5-1 to TRBJ1-2; D possibly corresponds to TRBD1 (5 bases). V was trimmed by 3 bases and J by 5 bases, leaving 14 bases between them. This CDR3 comprises 14 residues. CDR1 and CDR2 from the germline V gene are SGHRS and YFSETQ. Using reference TRBV5-1 and TRBJ1-2 for the parts outside the CDR3, the full variable domain is KAGVTQTPRYLIKTRGQQVTLSCSPISGHRSVSWYQQTPGQGLQFLFEYFSETQRNKGNFPGRFSGRQFSNSRSEMNVSTLELGDSALYLCASSSLGTGYGYTFGSGTRLTVV.

The chain employs TRBV6-1 and TRBJ1-5; possibly TRBD1 for D (6 bases). CDR1 is MNHNS, CDR2 SASEGT, per germline. This CDR3 spans 15 amino acids. With 7 bases removed from V and 0 bases from J, the gap between germline ends came to 13 bases. The CDR3 DNA sequence: TGTGCCAGCAAACTTTCAGGGGATAGCAATCAGCCCCAGCATTTT. This translates into CASKLSGDSNQPQHF.

The rearrangement uses TRBV11-2 and TRBJ1-1; the D gene is possibly TRBD1 (6 bases). From germline, CDR1 is SGHAT and CDR2 FQNNGV. V was pared by 5 bases and J by 1 base, with 14 bases between. CDR3 length: 15 amino acids. This CDR3 is CASSVEGGGNTEAFF. CDR3 nucleotides: TGTGCCAGCAGCGTCGAGGGGGGCGGGAACACTGAAGCTTTCTTT.

The chain has TRBV2 and TRBJ1-2, with 9 nucleotides matching TRBD1. CDR1 SNHLY and CDR2 FYNNEI come from the germline V gene. V was pared by 6 bases and J by 3 bases, with 8 bases of the junction left unmatched. The length of the CDR3 is 15 residues. CDR3 region: CASRRDRASHYGYTF. The DNA of the CDR3 is TGTGCCAGCAGACGGGACAGGGCGAGTCACTATGGCTACACCTTC.

This clone was counted only a few times. This sequence joins TRBV13 and TRBJ2-7, with TRBD1 identical over 7 bases. This CDR3 comprises 14 residues. CDR1 is PRHDT and CDR2 is FYEKMQ in the germline V gene (reference sequence). Trimming took 5 bases from V and 2 from J; bases not matched to a gene: 6. Here the CDR3 reads CASSLRQGTYEQYF. CDR3 DNA: TGTGCCAGCAGCCTCCGACAGGGAACCTACGAGCAGTACTTC.

V is TRBV7-9 and J is TRBJ1-3; D uncertain. V was cut by 1 base and J by 1 base, with 5 bases left in between. The germline CDR1 and CDR2 sequences are SEHNR and FQNEAQ (reference sequence). The CDR3 contains 14 residues. The CDR3 sequence is CASSLGGSGNTIYF. DNA for the CDR3: TGTGCCAGCAGCTTAGGGGGTTCTGGAAACACCATATATTTT.

This clone was counted a few times. The chain combines TRBV7-2 with TRBJ1-1; 11 nucleotides agree with TRBD1. The CDR3 totals 15 residues. Losses at the gene ends were 7 bases for V and 6 bases for J; bases not matched to a gene: 10. Germline values: CDR1 SGHTA, CDR2 FQGNSA. CDR3 loop: CASITRTGGLAEAFF. The CDR3 bases are TGTGCCAGCATCACTAGGACAGGGGGCCTGGCTGAAGCTTTCTTT.

The V gene is TRBV27, the J gene TRBJ2-1; D is possibly TRBD1 (6 bases). The CDR3 has 13 residues. Germline-derived CDR1 and CDR2 are MNHEY and SMNVEV (reference sequence). Trimming took 4 bases from V and 4 from J, leaving 8 bases between them. The CDR3 region has the DNA TGTGCCAGCAGTTGGACAGCTTACAATGAGCAGTTCTTC. Its translation: CASSWTAYNEQFF.

V and J are TRBV4-3 and TRBJ1-4, with D possibly TRBD1 on 5 matching bases. This CDR3 comprises 16 residues. CDR1 is LGHNA, CDR2 YSLEER, per germline. Trimming stripped 1 base from V and 6 bases from J, with 15 bases between. Here the CDR3 DNA reads TGCGCCAGCAGCCAAGGAGGGGCCAGACAGTATGAAAAACTGTTTTTT. This translates into CASSQGGARQYEKLFF.

V and J are TRBV9 and TRBJ2-1, with a tentative D call TRBD2 (5 bases). The CDR3 loop spans 13 amino acids. Between the trimmed V and J ends, which lost 1 base and 7 bases, there was a span of 9 bases. Germline lookup yields CDR1 SGDLS and CDR2 YYNGEE. CDR3 DNA sequence: TGTGCCAGCAGCGTATCGGGGTGGAATGAGCAGTTCTTC. Its translation: CASSVSGWNEQFF. The variable domain in full, completed from reference TRBV9 and TRBJ2-1, reads DSGVTQTPKHLITATGQRVTLRCSPRSGDLSVYWYQQSLDQGLQFLIQYYNGEERAKGNILERFSAQQFPDLHSELNLSSLELGDSALYFCASSVSGWNEQFFGPGTRLTVL.

The genes are TRBV2 and TRBJ1-5; TRBD1 might be the D (5 bases). CDR3 length: 14 amino acids. The V gene lost 7 bases and the J gene lost 0 bases, with 10 bases spanning the gap. CDR1 is SNHLY and CDR2 is FYNNEI in the germline V gene. The CDR3 loop is CASKDTYSNQPQHF. CDR3 bases: TGTGCCAGCAAGGACACCTATAGCAATCAGCCCCAGCATTTT. The full variable domain, completed using reference TRBV2 and TRBJ1-5, is EPEVTQTPSHQVTQMGQEVILRCVPISNHLYFYWYRQILGQKVEFLVSFYNNEISEKSEIFDDQFSVERPDGSNFTLKIRSTKLEDSAMYFCASKDTYSNQPQHFGDGTRLSIL.